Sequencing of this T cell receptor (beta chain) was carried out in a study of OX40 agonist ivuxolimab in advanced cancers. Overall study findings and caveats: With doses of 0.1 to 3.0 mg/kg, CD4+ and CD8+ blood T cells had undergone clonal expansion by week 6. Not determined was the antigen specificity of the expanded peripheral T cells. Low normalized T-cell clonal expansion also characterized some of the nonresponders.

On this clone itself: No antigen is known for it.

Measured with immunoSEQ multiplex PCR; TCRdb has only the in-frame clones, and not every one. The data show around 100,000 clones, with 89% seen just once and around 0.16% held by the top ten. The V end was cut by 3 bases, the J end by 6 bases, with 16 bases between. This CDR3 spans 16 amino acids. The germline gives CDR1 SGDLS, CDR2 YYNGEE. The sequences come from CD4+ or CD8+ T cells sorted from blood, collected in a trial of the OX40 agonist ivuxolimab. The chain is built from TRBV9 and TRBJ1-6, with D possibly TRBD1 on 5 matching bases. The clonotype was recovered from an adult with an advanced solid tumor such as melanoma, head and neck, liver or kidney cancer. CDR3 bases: TGTGCCAGCAGCGGATCCCGGCAGGGTCCTAATTCACCCCTCCACTTT. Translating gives CASSGSRQGPNSPLHF.